This T cell receptor (beta chain) derives from a study of shared clonotypes between healthy human individuals. Sorted-subset replicate PCR reactions were performed with about 190 ng DNA, corresponding to roughly 29,000 T cell genomes. Sequenced by immunoSEQ multiplex PCR; TCRdb stores in-frame clones only, minus some. This sample yields more than 2 million clones, of which 90% to 95% are seen a single time; 0.1% to 0.15% belongs to the top ten. CD4+ cells underwent separation, giving CD45RA+ naive and CD45RA-negative memory subsets. The CDR3 extends over 13 amino acids. The germline gives CDR1 GTSNPN, CDR2 SVGIG (reference sequence). Trimming took off 5 bases at V and 0 bases at J, with 11 bases between the two ends.

This receptor was identified in a man aged 18 to 30 in good health. The chain employs TRBV30 and TRBJ2-7; a possible D gene is TRBD2 (6 bases). The sequenced sample was naive CD4+ T cells sorted from blood. Regarding subset: CD45RA+ positively selected. CDR3: CAWRAGNSYEQYF. CDR3 nucleotide sequence: TGTGCCTGGCGAGCGGGTAACTCCTACGAGCAGTACTTC. The complete variable domain, with remaining parts taken from reference TRBV30 and TRBJ2-7, reads SQTIHQWPATLVQPVGSPLSLECTVEGTSNPNLYWYRQAAGRGLQLLFYSVGIGQISSEVPQNLSASRPQDRQFILSSKKLLLSDSGFYLCAWRAGNSYEQYFGPGTRLTVT.